The rows below give T cell receptor beta chains drawn from one sample of a study of regulatory T cells in long-lasting Graves disease. TCRdb used MiXCR to reprocess the multiplex PCR reads, holding one entry per CDR3 protein. Of 500,000 to 700,000 distinct CDR3 sequences listed, about 32% are singletons. The source material was peripheral blood mononuclear cells (PBMCs), sampled when the disease was refractory, from a patient treated with antithyroid drugs. These TCRs come from a female donor with Graves disease. Both conserved end residues are part of each CDR3.

V gene: TRBV30; J gene: TRBJ1-3; CDR3 protein: CAWSGVETGNTIYF
V gene: TRBV20-1; J gene: TRBJ2-7; CDR3 protein: CSARVPSYEQYF
V gene: TRBV11-2; J gene: TRBJ2-7; CDR3 protein: CASSLDKAGQYEQYF
V gene: TRBV10-3; J gene: TRBJ1-1; CDR3 protein: CAISGPGNTEAFF
V gene: TRBV29-1; J gene: TRBJ1-2; CDR3 protein: CSVVRGIGYTF
V gene: TRBV5-5; J gene: TRBJ2-5; CDR3 protein: CASSSTGTEQETQYF
V gene: TRBV20-1; J gene: TRBJ2-7; CDR3 protein: CSATPDRYEQYF
V gene: TRBV19; J gene: TRBJ1-1; CDR3 protein: CASSITGRVNTEAFF
V gene: TRBV28; J gene: TRBJ1-1; CDR3 protein: CASSLVGGTAFF
V gene: TRBV19; J gene: TRBJ2-7; CDR3 protein: CASSPSLTGSYEQYF
V gene: TRBV20-1; J gene: TRBJ2-7; CDR3 protein: CSARGIVASLLYEQYF
V gene: TRBV7-9; J gene: TRBJ2-7; CDR3 protein: CASSSNRGGVTYEQYF
V gene: TRBV2; J gene: TRBJ1-2; CDR3 protein: CANTEGQGRNYGYTF
V gene: TRBV12-3/TRBV12-4; J gene: TRBJ1-5; CDR3 protein: CASSVGQGAQPQHF
V gene: TRBV11-2; J gene: TRBJ1-1; CDR3 protein: CASTPDRGAFF
V gene: TRBV6-2/TRBV6-3; J gene: TRBJ2-1; CDR3 protein: CASSERLLSYNEQFF
V gene: TRBV19; J gene: TRBJ2-4; CDR3 protein: CASSNKNIQYF
V gene: TRBV15; J gene: TRBJ1-4; CDR3 protein: CATSRDPVGARGEKLFF
V gene: TRBV30; J gene: TRBJ1-1; CDR3 protein: CAWIPLFSGNTEAFF
V gene: TRBV19; J gene: TRBJ1-1; CDR3 protein: CASEPEGGTEAFF
V gene: TRBV12-3/TRBV12-4; J gene: TRBJ1-2; CDR3 protein: CASSFLAGGGYTF
V gene: TRBV28; J gene: TRBJ1-4; CDR3 protein: CASSLVSNEKLFF
V gene: TRBV5-1; J gene: TRBJ1-6; CDR3 protein: CASSLGSSGSISPLHF
V gene: TRBV12-3/TRBV12-4; J gene: TRBJ1-1; CDR3 protein: CANTIYTGTVNTEAFF
V gene: TRBV27; J gene: TRBJ2-7; CDR3 protein: CASSLSIPGPPWEQYF
V gene: TRBV2; J gene: TRBJ2-5; CDR3 protein: CASSGGQRQETQYF
V gene: TRBV12-3/TRBV12-4; J gene: TRBJ1-6; CDR3 protein: CASSLKDRGLSALHF
V gene: TRBV19; J gene: TRBJ2-5; CDR3 protein: CASSSRDGGGETQYF
V gene: TRBV29-1; J gene: TRBJ1-1; CDR3 protein: CSAADRLNTEAFF
V gene: TRBV9; J gene: TRBJ1-6; CDR3 protein: CASSPLSDSPLHF
V gene: TRBV11-2; J gene: TRBJ2-5; CDR3 protein: CASSAQGGRETQYF
V gene: TRBV5-5; J gene: TRBJ1-5; CDR3 protein: CASSFAGVTSNQPQHF
V gene: TRBV3-1; J gene: TRBJ1-6; CDR3 protein: CASSQGTGRGSPLHF
V gene: TRBV12-3/TRBV12-4; J gene: TRBJ2-7; CDR3 protein: CASSTGIDYEQYF
V gene: TRBV28; J gene: TRBJ1-5; CDR3 protein: CASSLWSGNSNQPQHF
V gene: TRBV6-1; J gene: TRBJ2-7; CDR3 protein: CASSPLTSASEQYF
V gene: TRBV7-2; J gene: TRBJ2-3; CDR3 protein: CASSFWGDRATDTQYF
V gene: TRBV29-1; J gene: TRBJ2-5; CDR3 protein: CSDPQNRGQGETQYF
V gene: TRBV3-1; J gene: TRBJ1-1; CDR3 protein: CASSQAGGGVGTEAFF
V gene: TRBV6-5; J gene: TRBJ1-2; CDR3 protein: CASSYLGGQGASYTF